The 10 T cell receptor beta chains listed next were all sequenced from one sample in a study of HIV-infected patients and healthy controls. Antiretroviral therapy had run roughly three months, about 14 weeks, before follow-up blood collection. All unsorted peripheral T cells were captured because whole blood was used without fractionation. cDNA was made from about 500 ng RNA using alpha and beta constant primers. Alpha and beta chain libraries were made separately by chain-specific third strand synthesis with multiplexing indices. TCRdb independently ran MiXCR on the 5' RACE reads; one entry per CDR3 protein. Of about 7,900 distinct CDR3 sequences in the sample, approximately 9.1% are singletons; the top ten hold around 10%. The input for sequencing was blood, taken during antiretroviral therapy. All receptors come from an adult with HIV infection.

This chain links TRBV12-3 or TRBV12-4 with TRBJ1-1; D ambiguous. CDR3 length equals 13 residues. V lost 5 bases, J lost 9 bases, and 16 bases lay in between. The CDR3 DNA reads as TGTGCCAGCAGTCCACCTCGACCCGGGCAAGCTTTCTTT. Protein product: CASSPPRPGQAFF.

Judged by abundance, this clonotype is medium-sized. The chain links TRBV28 to TRBJ2-3; unclear D gene. The CDR3 length is 13 residues. The germline V gene has CDR1 MDHEN and CDR2 SYDVKM. V was clipped by 4 bases and J by 2 bases, with 7 bases between them. CDR3 nucleotide sequence: TGTGCCAGCAGTTCCGGATACACAGATACGCAGTATTTT. Translated: CASSSGYTDTQYF.

The chain couples TRBV30 to TRBJ2-7; D remains ambiguous. The germline V gene encodes CDR1 GTSNPN and CDR2 SVGIG (reference sequence). This CDR3 comprises 12 residues. With 3 bases removed from V and 6 bases from J, the gap between germline ends came to 12 bases. CDR3 residues: CAWSEVGAEQYF. DNA of the CDR3: TGTGCCTGGAGCGAGGTGGGTGCCGAGCAGTACTTC.

This clonotype has a count of ten or more. The chain is built from TRBV27 and TRBJ1-5; D possibly corresponds to TRBD1 (6 bases). From germline, CDR1 is MNHEY and CDR2 SMNVEV (reference sequence). The CDR3 has 15 residues. V lost 1 base and J 3 bases, leaving 10 bases between the germline ends. CDR3 sequence reads: CASSLLGGPNQPQHF. DNA for the CDR3: TGTGCCAGCAGTTTATTGGGGGGGCCCAATCAGCCCCAGCATTTT.

By share, this clonotype counts as medium-sized. The genes are TRBV5-1 and TRBJ2-2; TRBD1 might be the D (6 bases). Germline V gene sequence: CDR1 SGHRS, CDR2 YFSETQ. The CDR3 loop spans 17 amino acids. With 2 bases removed from V and 0 bases from J, the gap between germline ends came to 14 bases. This CDR3 is CASSFPRGRTNTGELFF. The CDR3 nucleotides are TGCGCCAGCAGCTTCCCGAGGGGGAGAACGAACACCGGGGAGCTGTTTTTT.

The J gene is TRBJ1-5, the V gene TRBV20-1; no firm D call. This CDR3 is 14 amino acids long. Trimming cost V 3 bases and J 0 bases, with 9 bases left between them. Germline lookup yields CDR1 DFQATT and CDR2 SNEGSKA (reference sequence). CDR3 sequence (DNA): TGCAGTGCTAGTCATTGGGATAGCAATCAGCCCCAGCATTTT. The encoded protein is CSASHWDSNQPQHF.

This clonotype was counted many times. V gene TRBV19 combines with J gene TRBJ2-1; 9 bases match TRBD2. Germline assignment: CDR1 LNHDA and CDR2 SQIVND (reference sequence). V lost 3 bases and J lost 7; bases outside the gene matches: 7. The CDR3 has 15 residues. The DNA of the CDR3 is TGTGCCAGTAGTATTAAGCGGGAGGTTCGAAATGAGCAGTTCTTC. It translates to CASSIKREVRNEQFF.

This chain joins TRBV5-1 and TRBJ2-5; TRBD2 might be the D (6 bases). Looked up from germline, CDR1 is SGHRS and CDR2 is YFSETQ. Trimming removed 2 bases from V and 5 bases from J, with 13 bases in between. This CDR3 spans 14 amino acids. CDR3 sequence: CASSLEGRSETQYF. CDR3 coding DNA: TGCGCCAGCAGCTTAGAAGGGAGGAGCGAGACCCAGTACTTC.

This clonotype was counted a few times. This chain joins TRBV7-2 and TRBJ1-4; D is unresolved. CDR1 is SGHTA, CDR2 FQGNSA, per germline. The CDR3 is 15 residues long. The V gene lost 0 bases and the J gene lost 3 bases, with 8 bases spanning the gap. The CDR3: CASSLARQANEKLFF. The CDR3 coding sequence is TGTGCCAGCAGCTTAGCTAGACAAGCTAATGAAAAACTGTTTTTT.

This clonotype is deemed medium-sized. V is TRBV5-1 and J is TRBJ2-7, with D unclear. Germline values: CDR1 SGHRS, CDR2 YFSETQ. The V end lost 4 bases, the J end lost 1 base, and 12 bases lay between the germline ends. The length of the CDR3 is 14 residues. DNA for the CDR3: TGCGCCAGCAGCCCTCTCGGGCATTCCTACGAGCAGTACTTC. This codes for CASSPLGHSYEQYF.